The present T cell receptor beta chain was sequenced within a study of blood T cell repertoires in COVID-19. In the study overall: COVID-19 samples, acute and convalescent, were from the United States, Italy and Spain. Sources were T cells, B-cell-depleted T cells, or PBMCs; the material itself was cDNA or gDNA.

Per the original methods: Researchers report that nucleated cell counts were estimated from reference gene primer amplification. Measured with immunoSEQ multiplex PCR; TCRdb has only the in-frame clones, and not every one. The V and J calls and clone size were taken over from that table, and D and trimming were inferred from the DNA. Of around 220,000 clones listed, just over 85% are singletons. The germline V gene encodes CDR1 LNHDA and CDR2 SQIVND (reference sequence). The CDR3 contains 18 residues. V lost 5 bases to trimming and J lost 3 bases; unmatched junction nucleotides: 16. The sample consisted of peripheral blood. The origin of this receptor is a man in his fifties with acute or convalescent COVID-19. The chain couples TRBV19 to TRBJ1-1; 9 positions agree with TRBD1. The CDR3 loop reads CASSHRGTGRERDTEAFF. The CDR3, as DNA: TGTGCCAGTAGTCACCGAGGGACAGGGAGAGAGAGGGACACTGAAGCTTTCTTT.